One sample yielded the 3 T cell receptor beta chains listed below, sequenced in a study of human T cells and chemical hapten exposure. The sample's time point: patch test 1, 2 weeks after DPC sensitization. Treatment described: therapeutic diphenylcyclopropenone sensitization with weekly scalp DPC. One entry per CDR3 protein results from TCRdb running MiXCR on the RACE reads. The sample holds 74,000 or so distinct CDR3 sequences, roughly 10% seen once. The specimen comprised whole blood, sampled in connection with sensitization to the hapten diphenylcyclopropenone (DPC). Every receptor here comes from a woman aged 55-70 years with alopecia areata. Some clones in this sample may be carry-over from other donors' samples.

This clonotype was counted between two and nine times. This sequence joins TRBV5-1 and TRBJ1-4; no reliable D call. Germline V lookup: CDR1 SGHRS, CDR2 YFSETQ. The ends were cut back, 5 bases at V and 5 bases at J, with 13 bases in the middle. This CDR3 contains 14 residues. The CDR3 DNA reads TGCGCCAGCAGTCCCCTAACAGCGAATGAAAAACTGTTTTTT. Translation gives CASSPLTANEKLFF.

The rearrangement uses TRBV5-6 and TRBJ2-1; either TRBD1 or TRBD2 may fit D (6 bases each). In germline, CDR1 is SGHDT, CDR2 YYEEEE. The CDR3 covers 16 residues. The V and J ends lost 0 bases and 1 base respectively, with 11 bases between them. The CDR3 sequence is CASSLAGAGSYNEQFF. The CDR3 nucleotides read TGTGCCAGCAGCTTGGCGGGGGCAGGGTCCTACAATGAGCAGTTCTTC.

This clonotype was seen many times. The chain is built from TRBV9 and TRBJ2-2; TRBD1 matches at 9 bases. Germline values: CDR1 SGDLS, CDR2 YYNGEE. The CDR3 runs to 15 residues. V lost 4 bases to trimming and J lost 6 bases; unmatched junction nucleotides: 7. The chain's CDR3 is CASSLTGGASGELFF. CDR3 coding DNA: TGTGCCAGCAGCTTAACAGGGGGCGCGTCCGGGGAGCTGTTTTTT.